This TCR beta chain emerged from a study of cytomegalovirus exposure and HLA in healthy donors. Notes on the study in general: Roughly uniform sequencing depth across donors was assumed, possibly incorrectly. Another analysis was done later, and it associated around 15,000 TCR beta sequences with HLA alleles at 0.05 false discovery rate.

Trimming took 6 bases from V and 2 from J; bases not matched to a gene: 1. Germline-derived CDR1 and CDR2 are MDHEN and SYDVKM. This CDR3 region has 14 residues. The PCR had 60 Vbeta and 13 Jbeta primers. Assay used: immunoSEQ multiplex PCR; TCRdb lists only in-frame clones, some missing. The sample lists 150,000 to 200,000 clones; around 80% were seen once. Only a few counts were recorded for this clone. Its antigen is unidentified. These donors, healthy bone marrow donors, were studied. The source is a man aged 18 to 29 in good health and CMV-seronegative. The sample consisted of PBMCs. V and J are TRBV28 and TRBJ1-5; 10 bases are shared with TRBD1. The CDR3 nucleotides read TGTGCCAGCAGAGGGACAGGGGGCAATCAGCCCCAGCATTTT. It specifies CASRGTGGNQPQHF. The entire variable domain, with the rest obtained from reference TRBV28 and TRBJ1-5, is as follows: DVKVTQSSRYLVKRTGEKVFLECVQDMDHENMFWYRQDPGLGLRLIYFSYDVKMKEKGDIPEGYSVSREKKERFSLILESASTNQTSMYLCASRGTGGNQPQHFGDGTRLSIL.